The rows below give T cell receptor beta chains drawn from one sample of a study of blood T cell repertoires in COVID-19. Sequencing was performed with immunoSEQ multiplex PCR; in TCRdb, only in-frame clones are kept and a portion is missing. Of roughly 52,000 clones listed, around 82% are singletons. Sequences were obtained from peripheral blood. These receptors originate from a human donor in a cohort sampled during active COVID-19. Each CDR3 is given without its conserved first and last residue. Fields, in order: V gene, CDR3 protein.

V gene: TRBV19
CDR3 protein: ASTSWAAGSYEQY

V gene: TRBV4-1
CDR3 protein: ASSYFPTGTYNEQF

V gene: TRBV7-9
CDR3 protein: ASSSQTGLDTQY

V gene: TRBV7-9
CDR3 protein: ASSLARSVYGYT

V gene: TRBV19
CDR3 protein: ASSKRTGTGHEKLF

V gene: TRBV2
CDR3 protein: ASSVPGLAGSTDTQY

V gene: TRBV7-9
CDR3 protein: ASSPVGRENTEAF

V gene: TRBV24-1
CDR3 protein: ATSMVYPGQGIETAYNEQF

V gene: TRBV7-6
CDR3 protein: ASSFWPMNTEAF

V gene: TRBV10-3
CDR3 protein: ASTSGSTDTQY

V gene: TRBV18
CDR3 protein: ASSPGPGLWDGYT

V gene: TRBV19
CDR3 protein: ASVQGRGDNEQF

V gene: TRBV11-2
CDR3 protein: ASSLGWENSPLH

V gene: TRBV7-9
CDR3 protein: ASSLLFRVSTDTQY

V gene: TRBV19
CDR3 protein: ASIGQGYEQY

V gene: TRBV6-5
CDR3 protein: ASQNQVNEKLF

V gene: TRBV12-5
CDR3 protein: ASGPGQGSGELF

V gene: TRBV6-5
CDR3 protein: ASSPTGSNEKLF

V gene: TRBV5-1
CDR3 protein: ASSLVGGVSTDTQY

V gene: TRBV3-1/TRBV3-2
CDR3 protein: ASSQVSSTGELF

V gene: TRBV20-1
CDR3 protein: SAREGLGYT

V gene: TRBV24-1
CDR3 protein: ATSDPGQGIGYT

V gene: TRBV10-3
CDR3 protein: ATSGGYSYNEQF

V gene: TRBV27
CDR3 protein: ASSFRGRTQY

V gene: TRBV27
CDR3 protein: ASSLLTGTGDNSPLH

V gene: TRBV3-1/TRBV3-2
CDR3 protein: ASSQDLVNEQF

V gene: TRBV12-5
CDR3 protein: ASGFLSNTEAF

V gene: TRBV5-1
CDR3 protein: ASSLSSGGSGANVLT

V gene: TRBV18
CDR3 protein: ASSGQGKNEKLF